The 10 T cell receptor beta chains in this list originate from one sample, sequenced in a study of T cell repertoires in cytomegalovirus infection. Each CDR3 protein gets one entry after TCRdb re-called the reads with MiXCR. The sample has almost 550,000 distinct CDR3 sequences, about 15% seen once; the top ten hold 20% to 30%. Sequencing input: CD8+ T cells from PBMCs. These receptors all stem from a human donor in good health (CMV status not recorded). Some clones in this sample may be carry-over from other donors' samples.

At least ten counts were recorded for this clonotype. The chain combines TRBV6-5 with TRBJ2-2, with 9 nucleotides matching TRBD2. The CDR3 spans 15 residues. In germline, CDR1 is MNHEY, CDR2 SVGAGI. V was pared by 2 bases and J by 6 bases, with 4 bases of the junction left unmatched. The CDR3 reads CASSYSAGGAGELFF. The DNA for the CDR3 is TGTGCCAGCAGTTACAGCGCGGGAGGGGCCGGGGAGCTGTTTTTT.

This clonotype came up a few times. The chain joins TRBV4-1 to TRBJ1-5; D may be TRBD1 (5 bases). CDR3 length: 14 residues. Per the germline V gene, CDR1 is MGHRA and CDR2 is YSYEKL. The ends were cut back, 5 bases at V and 6 bases at J, with 14 bases in the middle. The CDR3 spells CASSDHFRAQPQHF. In DNA form, the CDR3 reads TGCGCCAGCAGCGATCACTTCAGGGCTCAGCCCCAGCATTTT.

This clonotype occurred many times. Sequence at one end of the junction differs from germline and may be a read error. The rearrangement uses TRBV7-9 and TRBJ2-7; no definite D call. Per the germline V gene, CDR1 is SEHNR and CDR2 is FQNEAQ (reference sequence). CDR3 size: 12 residues. The CDR3: CASSRGVGSKEF. As DNA, the CDR3 is TGTGCCAGCAGCCGCGGCGTAGGGTCAAAGGAATTC.

The gene calls are TRBV27 and TRBJ1-3; 9 bases map to TRBD1. This CDR3 has 15 amino acids. V dropped 6 bases and J dropped 3; count of bases not matched to a gene: 6. Germline V gene lookup returns CDR1 MNHEY and CDR2 SMNVEV (reference sequence). CDR3 coding DNA: TGTGCCAGCAGCCACAGGGGGCTCTTTGGAAACACCATATATTTT. Translating gives CASSHRGLFGNTIYF.

This clonotype was detected many times. The V and J genes are TRBV27 and TRBJ2-1; TRBD1 aligns across 8 bases. CDR1 is MNHEY and CDR2 is SMNVEV in the germline V gene (reference sequence). The CDR3 extends over 15 amino acids. Trimming removed 2 bases from V and 5 bases from J; junction bases left unmatched: 5. The DNA for the CDR3 is TGTGCCAGCAGTTTACAGGGGGCGTCGAACAATGAGCAGTTCTTC. Translation: CASSLQGASNNEQFF.

The chain combines TRBV6-2 or TRBV6-3 with TRBJ1-1, with 7 bases lining up with TRBD1. V dropped 5 bases and J dropped 11; count of bases not matched to a gene: 5. Looked up from germline, CDR1 is MNHEY and CDR2 is SVGEGT. CDR3 length: 11 amino acids. CDR3 nucleotides: TGTGCCAGCAGTCACGACAGGGTCGCTTTCTTT. This sequence encodes CASSHDRVAFF.

This sequence joins TRBV19 and TRBJ1-5; possible D gene TRBD1, 6 bases. CDR3 size: 16 residues. V lost 5 bases, J lost 2 bases, and 16 bases lay in between. Germline CDR1 LNHDA, CDR2 SQIVND (reference sequence). CDR3: CASSPSPGQRNQPQHF. The CDR3 nucleotides read TGTGCCAGTAGTCCCAGCCCGGGACAACGCAATCAGCCCCAGCATTTT.

This clonotype appeared many times. The J gene is TRBJ2-5, the V gene TRBV7-6; 10 nucleotides match TRBD2. V lost 3 bases, J lost 2 bases, and 15 bases stayed unmatched. The CDR3 consists of 19 residues. Germline V lookup: CDR1 SGHVS, CDR2 FNYEAQ. The CDR3 region is CASSFVRAGGPIVQETQYF. The CDR3 DNA is TGTGCCAGCAGCTTTGTACGAGCGGGAGGGCCGATAGTACAAGAGACCCAGTACTTC.

This clonotype was seen at least ten times. The gene calls are TRBV7-2 and TRBJ2-7, with TRBD2 matching 11 bases. V lost 5 bases and J lost 6; bases outside the gene matches: 6. The CDR3 runs 14 residues. Germline V lookup: CDR1 SGHTA, CDR2 FQGNSA. The CDR3 spells CASSRTSGPREQYF. CDR3 in DNA: TGTGCCAGCAGCCGGACTAGCGGGCCCCGCGAGCAGTACTTC.

The chain recombines TRBV6-5 with TRBJ2-5; maybe TRBD1 (6 bases). Deletions cut 4 bases from V and 3 bases from J, with 12 bases between. The V gene's germline CDR1 is MNHEY and CDR2 SVGAGI. The CDR3 is 14 residues long. The CDR3 spells CASSSGAGEETQYF. The CDR3 nucleotides are TGTGCCAGCAGTTCCGGGGCAGGGGAAGAGACCCAGTACTTC.